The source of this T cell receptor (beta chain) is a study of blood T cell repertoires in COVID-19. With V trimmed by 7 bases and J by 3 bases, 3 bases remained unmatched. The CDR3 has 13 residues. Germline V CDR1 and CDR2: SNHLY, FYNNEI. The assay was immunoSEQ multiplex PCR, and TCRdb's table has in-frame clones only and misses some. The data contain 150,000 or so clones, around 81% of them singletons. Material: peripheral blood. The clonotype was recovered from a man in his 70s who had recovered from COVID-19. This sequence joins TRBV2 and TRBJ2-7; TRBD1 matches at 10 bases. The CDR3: CASTDRGDYEQYF. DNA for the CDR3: TGTGCCAGCACGGACAGGGGGGACTACGAGCAGTACTTC.